This section outlines one T cell receptor (beta chain) sequence together with its context. These data originate in a study of blood T cell repertoires in COVID-19. Data came from immunoSEQ multiplex PCR; TCRdb stores just in-frame clones and leaves some out. The sample consists of 84,000 or so clones, about 78% of them appearing once. Germline V gene lookup returns CDR1 SQVTM and CDR2 ANQGSEA. The CDR3 consists of 12 residues. The V end was cut by 7 bases, the J end by 0 bases, with 9 bases between. The receptor's source is a man aged 55 to 69 with COVID-19, enrolled during active disease. The rearrangement links TRBV29-1 to TRBJ2-5; D is uncertain. The sequenced sample consisted of peripheral blood. This CDR3 reads CSAPRNQETQYF. The DNA of the CDR3 is TGCAGCGCACCTAGAAACCAAGAGACCCAGTACTTC.